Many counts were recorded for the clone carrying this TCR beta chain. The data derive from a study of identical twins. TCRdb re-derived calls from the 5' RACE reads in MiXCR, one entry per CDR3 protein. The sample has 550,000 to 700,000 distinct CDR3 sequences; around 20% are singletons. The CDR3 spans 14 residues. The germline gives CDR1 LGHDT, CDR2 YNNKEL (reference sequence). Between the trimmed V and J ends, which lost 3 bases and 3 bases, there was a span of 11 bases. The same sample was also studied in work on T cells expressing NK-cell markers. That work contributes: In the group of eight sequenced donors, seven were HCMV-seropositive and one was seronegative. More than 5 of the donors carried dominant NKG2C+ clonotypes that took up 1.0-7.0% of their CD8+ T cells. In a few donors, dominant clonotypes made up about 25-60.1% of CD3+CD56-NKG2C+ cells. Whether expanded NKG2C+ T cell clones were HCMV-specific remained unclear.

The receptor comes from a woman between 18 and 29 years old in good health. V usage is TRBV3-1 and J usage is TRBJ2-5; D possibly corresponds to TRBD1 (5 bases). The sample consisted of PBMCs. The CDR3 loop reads CASSQWEGEETQYF. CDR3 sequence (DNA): TGTGCCAGCAGCCAGTGGGAAGGGGAAGAGACCCAGTACTTC.